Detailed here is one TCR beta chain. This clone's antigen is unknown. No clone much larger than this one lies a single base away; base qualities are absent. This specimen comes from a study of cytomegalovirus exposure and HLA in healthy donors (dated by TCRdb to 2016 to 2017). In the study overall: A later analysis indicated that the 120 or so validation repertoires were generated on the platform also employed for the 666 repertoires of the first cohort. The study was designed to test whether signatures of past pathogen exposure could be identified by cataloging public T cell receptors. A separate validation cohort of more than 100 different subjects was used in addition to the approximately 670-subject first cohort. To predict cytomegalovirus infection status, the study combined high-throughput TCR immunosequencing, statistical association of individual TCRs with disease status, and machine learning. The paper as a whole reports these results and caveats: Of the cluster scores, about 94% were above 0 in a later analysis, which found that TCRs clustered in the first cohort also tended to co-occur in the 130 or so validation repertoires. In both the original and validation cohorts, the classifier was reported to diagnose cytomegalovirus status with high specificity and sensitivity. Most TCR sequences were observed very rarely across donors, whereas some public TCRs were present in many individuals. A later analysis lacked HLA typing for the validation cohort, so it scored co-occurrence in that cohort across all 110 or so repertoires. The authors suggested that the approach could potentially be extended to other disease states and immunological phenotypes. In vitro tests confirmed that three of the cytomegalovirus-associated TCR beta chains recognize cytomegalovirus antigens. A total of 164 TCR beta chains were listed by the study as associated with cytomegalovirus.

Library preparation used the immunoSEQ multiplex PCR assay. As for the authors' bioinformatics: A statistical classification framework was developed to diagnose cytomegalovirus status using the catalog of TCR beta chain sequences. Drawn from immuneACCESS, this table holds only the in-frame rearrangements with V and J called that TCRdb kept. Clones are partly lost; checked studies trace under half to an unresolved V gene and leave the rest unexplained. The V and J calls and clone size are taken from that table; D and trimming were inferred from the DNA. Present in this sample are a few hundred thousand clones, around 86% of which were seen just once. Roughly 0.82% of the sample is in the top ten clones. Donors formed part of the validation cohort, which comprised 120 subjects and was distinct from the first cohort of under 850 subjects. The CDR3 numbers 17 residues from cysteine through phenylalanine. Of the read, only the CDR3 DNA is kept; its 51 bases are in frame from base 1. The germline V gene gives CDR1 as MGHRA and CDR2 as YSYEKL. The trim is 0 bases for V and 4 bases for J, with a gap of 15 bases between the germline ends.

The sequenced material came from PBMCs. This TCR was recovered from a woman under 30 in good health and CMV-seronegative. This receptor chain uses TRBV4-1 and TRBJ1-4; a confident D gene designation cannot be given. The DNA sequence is TGCGCCAGCAGCCAAGACCCCGCCCGTACTCTTAATGAAAAACTGTTTTTT. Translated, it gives CASSQDPARTLNEKLFF.